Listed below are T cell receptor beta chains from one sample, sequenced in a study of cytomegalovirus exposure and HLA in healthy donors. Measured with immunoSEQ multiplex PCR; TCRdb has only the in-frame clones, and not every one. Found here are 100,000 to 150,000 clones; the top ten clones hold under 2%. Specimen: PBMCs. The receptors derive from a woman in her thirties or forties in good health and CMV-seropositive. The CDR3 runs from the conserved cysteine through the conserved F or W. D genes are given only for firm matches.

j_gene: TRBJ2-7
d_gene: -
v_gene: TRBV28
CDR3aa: CASSLSAYEQYF
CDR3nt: TGTGCCAGCAGTTTATCGGCCTACGAGCAGTACTTC

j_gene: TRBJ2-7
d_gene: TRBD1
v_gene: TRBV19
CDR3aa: CASSPDRDSEQYF
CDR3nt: TGTGCCAGTAGTCCAGACAGGGACAGCGAGCAGTACTTC

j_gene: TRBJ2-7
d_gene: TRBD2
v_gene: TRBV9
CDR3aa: CASSGGGAGTSYEQYF
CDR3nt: TGTGCCAGCAGCGGGGGGGGTGCGGGAACCTCCTACGAGCAGTACTTC

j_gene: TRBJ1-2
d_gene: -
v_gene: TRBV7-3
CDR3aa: CASTRPGYGYTF
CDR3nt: TGTGCCAGCACTCGCCCAGGGTATGGCTACACCTTC

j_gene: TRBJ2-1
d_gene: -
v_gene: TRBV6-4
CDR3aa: CASSVVSNSYNEQFF
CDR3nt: TGTGCCAGCAGTGTTGTCAGTAACTCCTACAATGAGCAGTTCTTC

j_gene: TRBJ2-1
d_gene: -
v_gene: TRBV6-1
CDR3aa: CASSETKSGEQFF
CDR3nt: TGTGCCAGCAGTGAAACGAAGAGCGGGGAGCAGTTCTTC

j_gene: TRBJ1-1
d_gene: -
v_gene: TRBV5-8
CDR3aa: CASSLSLHIAINTEAFF
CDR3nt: TGTGCCAGCAGCTTATCTCTTCACATAGCTATCAACACTGAAGCTTTCTTT

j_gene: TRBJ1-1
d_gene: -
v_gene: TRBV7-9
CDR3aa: CASSLDRVGYTEAFF
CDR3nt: TGTGCCAGCAGCTTAGACAGGGTGGGGTACACTGAAGCTTTCTTT

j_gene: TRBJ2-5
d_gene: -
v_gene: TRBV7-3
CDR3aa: CASSLITTGLETQYF
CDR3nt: TGTGCCAGCAGCTTAATAACTACAGGTTTGGAGACCCAGTACTTC

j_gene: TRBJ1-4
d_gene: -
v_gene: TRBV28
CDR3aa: CASLKTGQGNEKLFF
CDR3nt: TGTGCCAGCCTAAAGACAGGCCAGGGTAATGAAAAACTGTTTTTT

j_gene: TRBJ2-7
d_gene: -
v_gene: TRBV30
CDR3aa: CAWSVGGPGEQYF
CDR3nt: TGTGCCTGGAGTGTGGGGGGACCGGGGGAGCAGTACTTC

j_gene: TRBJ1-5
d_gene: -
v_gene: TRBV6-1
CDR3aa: CASSEVTGLNQPQHF
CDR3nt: TGTGCCAGCAGTGAAGTTACAGGTCTCAATCAGCCCCAGCATTTT

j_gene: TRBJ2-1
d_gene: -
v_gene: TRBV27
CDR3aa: CASSFPPLAYNEQFF
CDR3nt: TGTGCCAGCAGTTTCCCCCCGCTAGCTTACAATGAGCAGTTCTTC

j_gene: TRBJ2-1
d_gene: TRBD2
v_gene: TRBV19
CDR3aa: CASSPWGGRALSEQFF
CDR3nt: TGTGCCAGTAGTCCCTGGGGCGGGAGGGCCTTAAGTGAGCAGTTCTTC

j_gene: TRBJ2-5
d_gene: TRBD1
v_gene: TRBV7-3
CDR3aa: CASSGDRVETQYF
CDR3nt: TGTGCCAGCAGCGGGGACAGGGTAGAGACCCAGTACTTC

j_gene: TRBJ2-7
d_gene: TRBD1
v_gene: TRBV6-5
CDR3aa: CASKDRGGGSYEQYF
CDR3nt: TGTGCCAGCAAAGACAGGGGTGGGGGCTCCTACGAGCAGTACTTC

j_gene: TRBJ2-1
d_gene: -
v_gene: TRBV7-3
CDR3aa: CASSLTTGQFNEQFF
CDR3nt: TGTGCCAGCAGCTTAACCACCGGACAGTTCAATGAGCAGTTCTTC

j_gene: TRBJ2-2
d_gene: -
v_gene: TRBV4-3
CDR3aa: CASSQDLVGDTGELFF
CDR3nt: TGCGCCAGCAGCCAAGATCTCGTGGGAGACACCGGGGAGCTGTTTTTT

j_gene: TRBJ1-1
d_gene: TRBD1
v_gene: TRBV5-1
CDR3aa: CASSLETGGRGTEAFF
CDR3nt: TGCGCCAGCAGCTTGGAGACAGGGGGCCGCGGGACTGAAGCTTTCTTT

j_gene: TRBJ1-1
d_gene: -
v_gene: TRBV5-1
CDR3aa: CASSSQGNTEAFF
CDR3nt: TGCGCCAGCAGCTCCCAGGGGAACACTGAAGCTTTCTTT

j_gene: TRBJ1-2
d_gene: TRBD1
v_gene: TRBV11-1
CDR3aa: CASRQTGGDGYTF
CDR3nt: TGTGCCAGCAGGCAAACAGGGGGCGATGGCTACACCTTC

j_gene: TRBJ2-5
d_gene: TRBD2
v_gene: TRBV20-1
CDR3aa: CSATGGETQYF
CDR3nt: TGCAGTGCCACCGGGGGGGAGACCCAGTACTTC

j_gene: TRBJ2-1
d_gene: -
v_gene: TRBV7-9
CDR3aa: CASSLRRGANNEQFF
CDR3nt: TGTGCCAGCAGCTTACGCAGGGGGGCCAACAATGAGCAGTTCTTC

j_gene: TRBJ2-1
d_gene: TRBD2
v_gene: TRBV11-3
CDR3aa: CASSLDPAGAQEQFF
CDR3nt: TGTGCCAGCAGCTTAGATCCAGCGGGAGCCCAAGAGCAGTTCTTC

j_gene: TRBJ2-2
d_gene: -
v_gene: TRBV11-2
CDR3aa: CASHRGFTGELFF
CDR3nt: TGTGCCAGCCATAGAGGGTTCACCGGGGAGCTGTTTTTT

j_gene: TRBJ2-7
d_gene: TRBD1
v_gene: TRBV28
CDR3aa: CASSLGQQGGGEQYF
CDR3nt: TGTGCCAGCAGTTTAGGACAACAGGGGGGTGGCGAGCAGTACTTC

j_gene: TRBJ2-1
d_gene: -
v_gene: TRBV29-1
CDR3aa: CSVEGGGGYNEQFF
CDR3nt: TGCAGCGTTGAAGGGGGAGGGGGCTACAATGAGCAGTTCTTC

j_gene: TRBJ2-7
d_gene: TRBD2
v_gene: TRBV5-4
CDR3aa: CASSQRTSGISEQYF
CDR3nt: TGTGCCAGCAGCCAGAGGACTAGCGGGATCAGCGAGCAGTACTTC

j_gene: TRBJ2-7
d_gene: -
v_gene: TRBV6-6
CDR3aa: CASSYGQGPHYEQYF
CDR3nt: TGTGCCAGCAGTTACGGGCAGGGGCCCCACTACGAGCAGTACTTC

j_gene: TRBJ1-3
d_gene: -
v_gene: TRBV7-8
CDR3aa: CASSSTAYSGNTIYF
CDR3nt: TGTGCCAGCAGCTCTACAGCCTACTCTGGAAACACCATATATTTT

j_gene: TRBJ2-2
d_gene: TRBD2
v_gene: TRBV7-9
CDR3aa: CASSFLADNTGELFF
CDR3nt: TGTGCCAGCAGCTTCCTAGCGGATAACACCGGGGAGCTGTTTTTT

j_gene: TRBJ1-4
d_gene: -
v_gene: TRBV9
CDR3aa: CASSAQGSSTNEKLFF
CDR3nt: TGTGCCAGCAGCGCTCAGGGGTCGTCAACTAATGAAAAACTGTTTTTT

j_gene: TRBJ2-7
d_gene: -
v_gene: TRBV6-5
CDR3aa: CASSSVARDRPREQYF
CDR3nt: TGTGCCAGCAGTTCCGTGGCCAGGGATAGGCCCCGCGAGCAGTACTTC

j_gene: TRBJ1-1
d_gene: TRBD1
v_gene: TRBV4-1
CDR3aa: CASSPRGTGGMNTEAFF
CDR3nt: TGCGCCAGCAGCCCCAGGGGGACAGGGGGCATGAACACTGAAGCTTTCTTT

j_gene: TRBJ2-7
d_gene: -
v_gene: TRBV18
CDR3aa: CASSPRDNPYEQYF
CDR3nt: TGTGCCAGCTCACCCCGGGACAACCCCTACGAGCAGTACTTC

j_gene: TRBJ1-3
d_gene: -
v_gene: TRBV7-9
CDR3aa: CASTPGGPSGNTIYF
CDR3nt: TGTGCCAGCACCCCGGGGGGCCCCTCTGGAAACACCATATATTTT

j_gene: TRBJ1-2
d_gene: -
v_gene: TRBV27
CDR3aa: CASSLFGQGYNYGYTF
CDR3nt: TGTGCCAGCAGTTTATTCGGGCAGGGGTATAACTATGGCTACACCTTC

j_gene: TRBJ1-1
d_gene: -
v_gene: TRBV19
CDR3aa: CASSRGLGTEAFF
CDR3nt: TGTGCCAGTAGTAGAGGGCTGGGCACTGAAGCTTTCTTT

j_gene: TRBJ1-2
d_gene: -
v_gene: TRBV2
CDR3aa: CASSDADTGTYGYTF
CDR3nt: TGTGCCAGCAGTGACGCTGACACAGGGACCTATGGCTACACCTTC

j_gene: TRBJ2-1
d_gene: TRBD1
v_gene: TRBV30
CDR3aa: CAWSARGQNEQFF
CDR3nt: TGTGCCTGGAGTGCCAGGGGGCAAAATGAGCAGTTCTTC

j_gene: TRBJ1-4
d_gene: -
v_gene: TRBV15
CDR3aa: CATSRRGYEKLFF
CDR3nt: TGTGCCACCAGCAGAAGAGGGTATGAAAAACTGTTTTTT

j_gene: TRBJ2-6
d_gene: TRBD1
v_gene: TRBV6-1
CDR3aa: CASQGQTGANVLTF
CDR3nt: TGTGCCAGCCAGGGACAGACCGGGGCCAACGTCCTGACTTTC

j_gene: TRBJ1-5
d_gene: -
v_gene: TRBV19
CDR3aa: CASNGGRNQPQHF
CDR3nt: TGTGCCAGTAATGGGGGCCGCAATCAGCCCCAGCATTTT